This T cell receptor beta chain was identified in a study of blood T cell repertoires in COVID-19. Study information: COVID-19 samples collected from the United States, Italy and Spain covered acute and convalescent phases.

The study assigned cohorts using participant-reported clinical history. What the recovered Cohort 3 donors had was two negative PCRs, clearance, or symptom resolution. The CDR3 spans 15 residues. Trimming pared 3 bases from V and 7 bases from J, leaving 18 bases between. Germline assignment: CDR1 GTSNPN and CDR2 SVGIG (reference sequence). Only in-frame clones appear in the TCRdb table, and some are missing; sequencing was by immunoSEQ multiplex PCR. The sample holds a few hundred thousand clones, 80% to 90% seen once. Source material: PBMCs or T cells enriched from blood (not recorded which). The chain is built from TRBV30 and TRBJ1-4; no firm D call. The TCR sequence derives from a man aged 25 to 40 who had recovered from COVID-19. In nucleotides, the CDR3 is TGTGCCTGGAGCTCCCGTGGAGGGTGGGGTGAAAAACTGTTTTTT. This gives the protein CAWSSRGGWGEKLFF.